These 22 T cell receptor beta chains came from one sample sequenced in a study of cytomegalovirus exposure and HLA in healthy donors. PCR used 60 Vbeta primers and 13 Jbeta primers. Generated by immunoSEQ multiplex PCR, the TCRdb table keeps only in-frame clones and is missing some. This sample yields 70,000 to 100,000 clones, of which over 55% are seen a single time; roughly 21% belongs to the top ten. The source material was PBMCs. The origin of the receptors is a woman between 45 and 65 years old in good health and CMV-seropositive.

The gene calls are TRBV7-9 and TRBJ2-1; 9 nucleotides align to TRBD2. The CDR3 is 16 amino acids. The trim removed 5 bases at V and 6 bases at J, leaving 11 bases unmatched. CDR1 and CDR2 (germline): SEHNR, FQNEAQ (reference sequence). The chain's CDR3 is CASSTTRSGGLNEQFF. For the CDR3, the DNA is TGTGCCAGCAGCACCACAAGGAGCGGGGGGCTCAATGAGCAGTTCTTC.

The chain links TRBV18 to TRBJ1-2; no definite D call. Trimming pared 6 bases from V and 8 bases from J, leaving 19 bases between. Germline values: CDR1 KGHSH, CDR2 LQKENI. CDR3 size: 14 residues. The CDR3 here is CASSITGTLEGYTF. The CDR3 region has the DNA TGTGCCAGCTCCATCACCGGAACCTTGGAGGGCTACACCTTC.

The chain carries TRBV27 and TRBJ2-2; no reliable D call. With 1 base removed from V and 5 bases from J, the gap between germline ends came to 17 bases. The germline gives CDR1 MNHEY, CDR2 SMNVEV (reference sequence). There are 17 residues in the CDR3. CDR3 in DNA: TGTGCCAGCAGTTTATGGAGCGTCGGAACAAAAACCGGGGAGCTGTTTTTT. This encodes CASSLWSVGTKTGELFF.

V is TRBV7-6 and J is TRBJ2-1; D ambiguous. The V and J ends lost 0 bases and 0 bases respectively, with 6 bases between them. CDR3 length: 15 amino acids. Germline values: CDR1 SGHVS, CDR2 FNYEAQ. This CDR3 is CASSLAHSSYNEQFF. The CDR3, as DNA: TGTGCCAGCAGCTTAGCGCACAGCTCCTACAATGAGCAGTTCTTC. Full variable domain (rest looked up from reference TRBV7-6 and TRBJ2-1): GAGVSQSPRYKVTKRGQDVALRCDPISGHVSLYWYRQALGQGPEFLTYFNYEAQQDKSGLPNDRFSAERPEGSISTLTIQRTEQRDSAMYRCASSLAHSSYNEQFFGPGTRLTVL.

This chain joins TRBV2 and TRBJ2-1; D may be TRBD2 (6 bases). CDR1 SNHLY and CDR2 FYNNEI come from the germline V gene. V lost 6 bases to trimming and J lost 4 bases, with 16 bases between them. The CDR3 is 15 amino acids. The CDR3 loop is CASRRDSASYNEQFF. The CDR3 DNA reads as TGTGCCAGCAGACGGGACTCCGCCAGTTACAATGAGCAGTTCTTC.

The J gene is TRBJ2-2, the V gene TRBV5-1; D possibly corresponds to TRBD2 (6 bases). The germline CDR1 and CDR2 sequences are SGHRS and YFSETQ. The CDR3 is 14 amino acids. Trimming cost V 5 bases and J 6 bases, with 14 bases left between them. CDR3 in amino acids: CASSTRSGPGELFF. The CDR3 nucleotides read TGCGCCAGCAGTACGCGTAGCGGCCCCGGGGAGCTGTTTTTT.

CDR3 sequence reads: CASSIDPSREQYF. The CDR3, as DNA: TGTGCCAGTAGTATAGATCCCTCCAGGGAGCAGTACTTC. This chain connects TRBV19 to TRBJ2-7; D gene ambiguous. The CDR3 runs 13 residues. Germline V gene data show CDR1 as LNHDA and CDR2 as SQIVND (reference sequence). V gave up 0 bases and J gave up 7 bases, with 10 bases separating them.

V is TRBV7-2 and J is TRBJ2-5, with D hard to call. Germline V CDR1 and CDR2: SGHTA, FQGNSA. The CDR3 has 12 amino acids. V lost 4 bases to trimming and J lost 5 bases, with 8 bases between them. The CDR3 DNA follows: TGTGCCAGCAGCTCGACTCTGGAGACCCAGTACTTC. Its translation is CASSSTLETQYF.

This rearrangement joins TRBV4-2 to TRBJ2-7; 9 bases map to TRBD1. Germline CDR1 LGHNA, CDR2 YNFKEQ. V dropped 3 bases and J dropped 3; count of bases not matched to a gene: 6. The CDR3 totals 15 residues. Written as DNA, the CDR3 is TGTGCCAGCAGCCAGCCGGGACAGGGATTCTACGAGCAGTACTTC. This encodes CASSQPGQGFYEQYF.

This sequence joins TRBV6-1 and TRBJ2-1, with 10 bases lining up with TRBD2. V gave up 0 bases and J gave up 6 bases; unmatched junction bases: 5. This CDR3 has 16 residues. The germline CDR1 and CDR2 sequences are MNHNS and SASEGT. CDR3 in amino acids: CASSEAVLAGSNEQFF. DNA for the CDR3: TGTGCCAGCAGTGAAGCTGTACTAGCGGGGTCCAATGAGCAGTTCTTC.

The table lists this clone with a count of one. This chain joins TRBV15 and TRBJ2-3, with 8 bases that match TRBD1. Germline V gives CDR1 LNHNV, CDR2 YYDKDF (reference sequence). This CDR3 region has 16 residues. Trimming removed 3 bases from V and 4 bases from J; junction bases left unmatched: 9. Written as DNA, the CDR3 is TGTGCCACCAGCAGGGGACTGGACAGGGACGCAGATACGCAGTATTTT. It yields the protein CATSRGLDRDADTQYF. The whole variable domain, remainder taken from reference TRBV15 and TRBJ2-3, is DAMVIQNPRYQVTQFGKPVTLSCSQTLNHNVMYWYQQKSSQAPKLLFHYYDKDFNNEADTPDNFQSRRPNTSFCFLDIRSPGLGDTAMYLCATSRGLDRDADTQYFGPGTRLTVL.

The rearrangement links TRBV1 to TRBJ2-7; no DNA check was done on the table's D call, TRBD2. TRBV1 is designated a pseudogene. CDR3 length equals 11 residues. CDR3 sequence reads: CTSSAPLEQYF. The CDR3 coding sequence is TGCACCAGCAGTGCCCCACTCGAGCAGTACTTC.

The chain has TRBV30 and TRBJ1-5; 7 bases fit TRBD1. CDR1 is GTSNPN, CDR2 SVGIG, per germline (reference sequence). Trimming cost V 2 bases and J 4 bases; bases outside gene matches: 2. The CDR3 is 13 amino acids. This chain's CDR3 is CAWSSDRNQPQHF. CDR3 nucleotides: TGTGCCTGGAGTTCGGACAGGAATCAGCCCCAGCATTTT.

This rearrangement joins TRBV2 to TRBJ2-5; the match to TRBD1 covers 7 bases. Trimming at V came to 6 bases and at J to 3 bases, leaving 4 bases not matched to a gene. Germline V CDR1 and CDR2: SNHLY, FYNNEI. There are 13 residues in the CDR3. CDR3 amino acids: CASSEQGKETQYF. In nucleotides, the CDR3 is TGTGCCAGCAGCGAACAGGGGAAAGAGACCCAGTACTTC.

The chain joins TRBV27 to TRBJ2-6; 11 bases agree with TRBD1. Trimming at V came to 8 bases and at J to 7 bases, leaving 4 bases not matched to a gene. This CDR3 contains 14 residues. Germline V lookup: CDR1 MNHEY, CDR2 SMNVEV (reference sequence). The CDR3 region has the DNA TGTGCCAGCGGGAGGACAGGGGGCGCCAACGTCCTGACTTTC. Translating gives CASGRTGGANVLTF.

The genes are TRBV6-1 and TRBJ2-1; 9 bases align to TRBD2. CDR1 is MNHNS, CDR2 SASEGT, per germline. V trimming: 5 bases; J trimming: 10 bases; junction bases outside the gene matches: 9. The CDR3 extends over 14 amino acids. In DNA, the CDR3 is TGTGCCAGCAGTACGGGACTAGCTTTTGAAGAGCAGTTCTTC. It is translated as CASSTGLAFEEQFF.

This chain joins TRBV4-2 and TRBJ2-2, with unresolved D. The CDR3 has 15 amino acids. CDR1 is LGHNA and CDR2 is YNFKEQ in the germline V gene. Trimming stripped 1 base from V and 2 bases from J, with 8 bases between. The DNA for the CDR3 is TGTGCCAGCAGCCAAGCGTCTAGAAACACCGGGGAGCTGTTTTTT. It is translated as CASSQASRNTGELFF.

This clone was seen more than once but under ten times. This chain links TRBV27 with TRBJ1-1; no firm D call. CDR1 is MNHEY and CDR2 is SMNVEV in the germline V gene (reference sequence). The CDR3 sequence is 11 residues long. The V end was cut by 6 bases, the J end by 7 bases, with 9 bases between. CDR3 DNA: TGTGCCAGCAGGGGAGGACTTGAAGCTTTCTTT. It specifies CASRGGLEAFF.

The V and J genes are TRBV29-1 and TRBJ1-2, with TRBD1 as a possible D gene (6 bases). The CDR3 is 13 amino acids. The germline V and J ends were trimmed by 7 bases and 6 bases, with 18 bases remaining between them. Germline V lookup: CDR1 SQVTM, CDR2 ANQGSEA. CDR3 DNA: TGCAGCGCCCTATTTTCAGGGGATAATGGCTACACCTTC. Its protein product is CSALFSGDNGYTF. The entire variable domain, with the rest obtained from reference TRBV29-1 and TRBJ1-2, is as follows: SAVISQKPSRDICQRGTSLTIQCQVDSQVTMMFWYRQQPGQSLTLIATANQGSEATYESGFVIDKFPISRPNLTFSTLTVSNMSPEDSSIYLCSALFSGDNGYTFGSGTRLTVV.

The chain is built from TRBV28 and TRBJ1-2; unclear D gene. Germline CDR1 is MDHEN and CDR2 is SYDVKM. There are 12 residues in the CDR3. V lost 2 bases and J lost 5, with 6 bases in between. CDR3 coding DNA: TGTGCCAGCAGTTTAGGAGGGTATGGCTACACCTTC. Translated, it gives CASSLGGYGYTF.

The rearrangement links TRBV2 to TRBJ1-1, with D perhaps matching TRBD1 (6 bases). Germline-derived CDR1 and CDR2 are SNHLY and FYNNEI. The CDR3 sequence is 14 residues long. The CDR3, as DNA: TGTGTCTCTAGCCTAACAGGGAAAGACACTGAAGCTTTCTTT. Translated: CVSSLTGKDTEAFF.

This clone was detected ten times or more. The CDR3 bases are TGTGCCAGCCGCCCGACAGGGAGCTACGAGCAGTACTTC. Translated, it gives CASRPTGSYEQYF. The chain recombines TRBV25-1 with TRBJ2-7; 7 bases fit TRBD1. The CDR3 runs 13 residues. V shed 8 bases and J 3 bases; nucleotides not matched to a gene: 7. Germline CDR1 and CDR2: MGHDK and SYGVNS.